This TCR beta chain was documented in a study of shared clonotypes between healthy human individuals (dated by TCRdb to about 2020). Study-wide context: The cohort comprised a couple of women and a few men aged 18 to 49 years. To increase sequencing depth and limit assay-specific biases, different laboratories used diverse techniques to prepare libraries and sequence TCR repertoires. Each donor's leukapheresis produced roughly between about 0.8 and 10 billion PBMCs. The study deeply sequenced blood TCR repertoires of several healthy adults to estimate repertoire size and the extent of clonotype sharing between individuals. For each donor, three plates each were used for CD4 naive and CD4 memory, two plates were used for CD8 naive, and one plate was used for CD8 memory.

Donors were healthy HIV-negative adults with no recently reported acute infections or vaccinations. Every donor was a Caucasian adult residing in Nashville, Tennessee, USA. CD4+ T cells were enriched by magnetic negative selection; naive cells were then positively selected on CD45RA, and the negative fraction formed the memory subset. After blood collection by leukapheresis, PBMCs were isolated using Ficoll-Histopaque density gradient centrifugation and then cryopreserved in the vapor phase of liquid nitrogen. Purity and quantity of every magnetically sorted T cell population were checked by analytical flow cytometry. Genomic DNA was isolated from each sorted fraction and quantified by UV absorbance on a Nanodrop 2000c. With regard to this clone: The antigen it binds to is not known. Base qualities are missing; no much larger clone stands one base away.

The germline V gene (reference sequence) specifies WNHNN as CDR1 and SYGVQD as CDR2. The CDR3 covers 18 residues, taking in both the cysteine and the phenylalanine. The retained sequence is limited to the CDR3, 54 bases, with the frame set at the first base. Ends trimmed: V by 1 base, J by 7 bases; bases unmatched to a gene: 16. The full study reports these points: Naive subsets generally had larger estimated clonotype richness than memory subsets did. Because the study included only a small number of donors, the genetic and exposure-history diversity represented was limited. Incomplete sequencing was indicated by rarefaction of sorted-subset datasets, despite the large sequencing depth. When several donors were compared, the shared fraction of clonotypes was roughly 4.8% for naive CD4, around 3.6% for naive CD8, 2% to 2.5% for memory CD4, and roughly 0.4% for memory CD8. Compared with non-shared clonotypes, clonotypes shared by all four sorted-subset donors had higher generation probabilities. Sampling was restricted to blood, and TCR repertoires in tissues likely differ from the TCR repertoires found in blood. Pairwise subsampling led to the expectation that sequencing depth would affect the degree of clonotype sharing among donors.

Using the deep immunoSEQ assay, multiplex PCR amplified TCR CDR3 regions from genomic DNA. For each cell subset, the extracted genomic DNA was distributed evenly across all wells of several immunoSEQ 96-well plates, and each plate served as one replicate. Each replicate PCR for sorted subsets received about 180 ng genomic DNA, equal to roughly 30,000 T cell genomes. Purified libraries were measured with a Qubit 3.0 fluorometer, size-checked on a Bioanalyzer 2100, and measured again with the KAPA Library Quantification kit. A separate single-read 150-cycle Illumina NextSeq 550 flow cell was used to sequence each immunoSEQ 96-well plate. As for the original processing: The immunoSEQ output contained only junctional sequences without quality scores, so filtering could not match that applied to full-length reads. To assign V/J genes and CDR3, sequences were annotated using PyIR, a Python wrapper for IgBLAST v1.9, with IMGT germline references. Reads were removed for weak V/J assignments (E-value above 1e-6), missing CDR3, stop codons, out-of-frame junctions, or ambiguous translated residues. V3J clonotypes were defined by identical inferred V gene, J gene, and CDR3 amino acid sequence. Percentage overlap between repertoires was calculated by dividing the number of shared unique clonotypes by the size of the smaller repertoire. Repertoire richness was assessed with RTK rarefaction, the Chao1 estimator, and Recon v2.1 estimates of unobserved clonotypes. Generation probabilities for all TCRbeta clonotypes obtained by the gDNA method from several donors were computed using OLGA. Here the immuneACCESS table is served through TCRdb, limited to in-frame sequences with V and J called. Missing clones are a known gap in these copies; in checked studies unresolved V genes cover under half, and the rest lacks a known reason. The D gene and trimming were derived from the DNA, and the V and J assignments and clone size from that table. In all, the sample holds around 1.4 million clones, and about 98.5% of those were seen once. About 0.34% of the sample is in the top ten clones.

The specimen sequenced was naive CD4+ T cells sorted from blood. Explained via the paper, the cell subset or site label denotes: CD45RA+ positively selected. The source is a man aged 25 to 45 in good health. The V gene is TRBV10-1 and the J gene is TRBJ2-1; 7 central bases correspond to TRBD2. This receptor carries the CDR3 CASSEYNPKASGKNEQFF. The base sequence is TGCGCCAGCAGTGAGTACAACCCGAAGGCTAGCGGAAAGAATGAGCAGTTCTTC.